This TCR beta chain was identified in a study of T cells after yellow fever vaccination. Germline-derived CDR1 and CDR2 are KGHDR and SFDVKD. V was cut by 6 bases and J by 9 bases, with 13 bases left in between. This CDR3 contains 12 residues. The table lists this clonotype with a few counts. TCRdb recomputed calls from the 5' RACE reads with MiXCR, one row per CDR3 protein. This table has approximately 250,000 distinct CDR3 sequences, around 5.2% appearing once. The receptor was derived from a man between 18 and 35 years old who received the YFV17D yellow fever vaccine. This sequence joins TRBV24-1 and TRBJ2-5; D might be TRBD2 (7 bases). The sample here was CD4+ T cells sorted from PBMCs, taken on the day of the yellow fever booster vaccination. The CDR3 DNA reads TGTGCCACCAGTCAGGGGAGCGGGGCCCAGTACTTC. This encodes CATSQGSGAQYF.